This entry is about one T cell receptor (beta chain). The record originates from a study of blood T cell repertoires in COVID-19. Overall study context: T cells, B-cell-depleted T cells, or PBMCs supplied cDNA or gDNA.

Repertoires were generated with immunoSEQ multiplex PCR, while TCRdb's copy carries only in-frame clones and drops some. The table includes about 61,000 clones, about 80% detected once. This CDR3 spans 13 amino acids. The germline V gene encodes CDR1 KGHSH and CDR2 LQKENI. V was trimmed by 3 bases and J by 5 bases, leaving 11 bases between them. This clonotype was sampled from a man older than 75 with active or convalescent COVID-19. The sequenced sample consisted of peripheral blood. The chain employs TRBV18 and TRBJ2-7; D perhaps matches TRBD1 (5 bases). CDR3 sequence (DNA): TGTGCCAGCTCACCGTCAGGGTCCGACGAGCAGTACTTC. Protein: CASSPSGSDEQYF.